What follows are 11 T cell receptor beta chains derived from one specimen sequenced in a study of technical replicates of blood from several donors. The table came from immunoSEQ multiplex PCR; TCRdb's copy has only in-frame clones and leaves some out. Of approximately 76,000 clones in the sample, roughly 97% were seen once. The sample taken for sequencing was T cells isolated from PBMCs. All receptors derive from a human donor in good health.

The rearrangement links TRBV7-6 to TRBJ1-1, with a weak D call TRBD1 (6 bases). The CDR3 totals 16 residues. V lost 2 bases to trimming and J lost 2 bases, with 15 bases between them. Germline values: CDR1 SGHVS, CDR2 FNYEAQ. CDR3 sequence: CASSLFLGTSNTEAFF. The CDR3 DNA is TGTGCCAGCAGCTTATTCCTAGGGACATCCAACACTGAAGCTTTCTTT.

The rearrangement joins TRBV5-1 to TRBJ1-1; D is possibly TRBD1 (5 bases). This CDR3 contains 16 residues. Germline values: CDR1 SGHRS, CDR2 YFSETQ. V gave up 4 bases and J gave up 4 bases, with 20 bases separating them. The CDR3 region is CASSPTPGGGITEAFF. The CDR3, as DNA: TGCGCCAGCAGCCCGACACCTGGCGGGGGTATCACTGAAGCTTTCTTT.

DNA for the CDR3: TGCGCCAGCAGCTTGGAAAGACTAGCGGGGGGCTCGTACCAAGAGACCCAGTACTTC. Translated: CASSLERLAGGSYQETQYF. The rearrangement joins TRBV5-1 to TRBJ2-5, with 13 bases fitting TRBD2. V lost 0 bases and J lost 0; bases outside the gene matches: 8. Germline CDR1 reads SGHRS; CDR2 reads YFSETQ. This CDR3 comprises 19 residues.

This chain links TRBV29-1 with TRBJ2-3; 14 positions agree with TRBD2. The CDR3 length is 15 residues. Germline-derived CDR1 and CDR2 are SQVTM and ANQGSEA. V trimming: 6 bases; J trimming: 6 bases; junction bases outside the gene matches: 8. The CDR3 spells CSVGTSGSGGDTQYF. Here the CDR3 DNA reads TGCAGCGTCGGGACTAGCGGGAGCGGCGGGGATACGCAGTATTTT.

CDR3 loop: CASSSLRTGTDTQYF. The DNA for the CDR3 is TGTGCCAGCAGCTCCCTTAGGACAGGTACAGATACGCAGTATTTT. The rearrangement uses TRBV7-3 and TRBJ2-3; 7 bases match TRBD1. Losses at the gene ends were 4 bases for V and 3 bases for J; bases not matched to a gene: 7. Germline CDR1 reads SGHTA; CDR2 reads FQGTGA. The CDR3 runs to 15 residues.

The chain couples TRBV4-1 to TRBJ1-2; 8 nucleotides align to TRBD1. Trimming removed 1 base from V and 4 bases from J; junction bases left unmatched: 5. CDR3 length: 15 amino acids. The germline CDR1 and CDR2 sequences are MGHRA and YSYEKL. The CDR3 is CASSQVGQGGYGYTF. In DNA form, the CDR3 reads TGCGCCAGCAGCCAAGTAGGACAGGGAGGCTATGGCTACACCTTC.

The CDR3 here is CASSPGDTGNTIYF. As DNA, the CDR3 is TGTGCCAGCAGCCCCGGGGATACCGGAAACACCATATATTTT. The chain is built from TRBV4-2 and TRBJ1-3, with unresolved D. Germline V gene data show CDR1 as LGHNA and CDR2 as YNFKEQ. This CDR3 is 14 amino acids long. Trimming shortened V by 4 bases and J by 4 bases, and 11 bases separated the two germline ends.

This chain links TRBV6-5 with TRBJ1-1, with D tentatively TRBD1 (5 bases). Trimming stripped 0 bases from V and 6 bases from J, with 11 bases between. Germline CDR1 reads MNHEY; CDR2 reads SVGAGI. This CDR3 contains 14 residues. The CDR3 DNA sequence: TGTGCCAGCAGTTACTCTCCAGTAGGGGCTGAAGCTTTCTTT. Translated: CASSYSPVGAEAFF.

The chain couples TRBV4-1 to TRBJ2-3; 7 nucleotides match TRBD1. Germline V gene data show CDR1 as MGHRA and CDR2 as YSYEKL. V shed 4 bases and J 2 bases; nucleotides not matched to a gene: 3. CDR3 length: 14 amino acids. The CDR3 loop reads CASSRGQDTDTQYF. In DNA form, the CDR3 reads TGCGCCAGCAGCCGCGGACAGGACACAGATACGCAGTATTTT.

V gene TRBV6-1 combines with J gene TRBJ2-3, with TRBD2 identical over 11 bases. The CDR3 is 15 amino acids. Trimming at V came to 1 base and at J to 8 bases, leaving 5 bases not matched to a gene. Germline CDR1 reads MNHNS; CDR2 reads SASEGT. CDR3 sequence reads: CASSEVAGGFGTQYF. The CDR3 DNA reads TGTGCCAGCAGTGAAGTAGCGGGGGGGTTCGGTACGCAGTATTTT.

The rearrangement uses TRBV19 and TRBJ1-2, with 7 positions matching TRBD1. There are 13 residues in the CDR3. Looked up from germline, CDR1 is LNHDA and CDR2 is SQIVND (reference sequence). The trim removed 6 bases at V and 8 bases at J, leaving 9 bases unmatched. The CDR3 bases are TGTGCCAGTAGCCCGACAGGGTCAGAGGGCTACACCTTC. It is translated as CASSPTGSEGYTF.